This is a list of T cell receptor beta chains from one sample in a study of cytomegalovirus exposure and HLA in healthy donors. Measured with immunoSEQ multiplex PCR; TCRdb has only the in-frame clones, and not every one. The specimen's table records more than 40,000 clones. Sample: PBMCs. These receptors were obtained from a middle-aged woman in good health and CMV-seronegative. CDR3s include the opening cysteine and the closing phenylalanine or tryptophan. Fields, in order: V gene, D gene, J gene, CDR3 DNA, CDR3 protein. A D gene is named only where the DNA matches it firmly.

TRBV5-6	NA	TRBJ1-5	TGTGCCAGCAGCATCACAGGGCAGTTCTATCAGCCCCAGCATTTT	CASSITGQFYQPQHF
TRBV18	TRBD1	TRBJ1-1	TGTGCCAGCTCCCAGGGACAGACAAGGAACACTGAAGCTTTCTTT	CASSQGQTRNTEAFF
TRBV7-7	NA	TRBJ2-3	TGTGCTAGCAGCTTAAGACGGGCAGATACGCAGTATTTT	CASSLRRADTQYF
TRBV6-5	NA	TRBJ2-3	TGTGCCAGCAGCCGAACTGCGGGTGGGACAGATACGCAGTATTTT	CASSRTAGGTDTQYF
TRBV7-8	NA	TRBJ2-1	TGTGCCAGCACCCCCAGGGGCTCCTACAATGAGCAGTTCTTC	CASTPRGSYNEQFF
TRBV4-2	TRBD1	TRBJ1-4	TGTGCCAGCAGCCAACCCCCCGGACAGGGAAGTGACGAAAAACTGTTTTTT	CASSQPPGQGSDEKLFF
TRBV11-3	NA	TRBJ2-1	TGTGCCAGCAGCTTAGCCCGTGTATACTACAATGAGCAGTTCTTC	CASSLARVYYNEQFF
TRBV6-5	NA	TRBJ2-5	TGTGCCAGCACCCGGGCCCGAGGGGAGACCCAGTACTTC	CASTRARGETQYF
TRBV4-1	NA	TRBJ2-7	TGCGCCAGCAGCCATATCCAGCGGGCCCTCTACGAGCAGTACTTC	CASSHIQRALYEQYF
TRBV2	TRBD2	TRBJ2-7	TGTGCCAGCAGTGAACCCTCAGCGGGGCGTACCTACGAGCAGTACTTC	CASSEPSAGRTYEQYF
TRBV27	TRBD1	TRBJ1-1	TGTGCCAGCAGTTGGGGACAGGGGCAGAACACTGAAGCTTTCTTT	CASSWGQGQNTEAFF